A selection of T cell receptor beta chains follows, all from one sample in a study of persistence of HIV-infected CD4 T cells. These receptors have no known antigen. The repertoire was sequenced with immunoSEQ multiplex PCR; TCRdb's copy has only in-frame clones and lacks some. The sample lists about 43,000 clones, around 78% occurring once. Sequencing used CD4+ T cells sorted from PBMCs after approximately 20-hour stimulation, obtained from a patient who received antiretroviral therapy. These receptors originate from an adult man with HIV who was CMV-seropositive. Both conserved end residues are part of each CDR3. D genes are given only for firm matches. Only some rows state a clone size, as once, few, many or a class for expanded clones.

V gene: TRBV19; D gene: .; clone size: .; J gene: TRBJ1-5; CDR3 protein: CASSPSLNQPQHF; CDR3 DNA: TGTGCCAGTAGTCCCTCGCTCAATCAGCCCCAGCATTTT
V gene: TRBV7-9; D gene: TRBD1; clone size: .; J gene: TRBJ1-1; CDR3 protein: CASSLLGQAGTEAFF; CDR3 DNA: TGTGCCAGCAGCTTACTGGGACAGGCCGGCACTGAAGCTTTCTTT
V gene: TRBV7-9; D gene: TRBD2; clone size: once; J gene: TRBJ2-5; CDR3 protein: CASSARDLAGETQYF; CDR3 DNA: TGTGCCAGCAGCGCCAGAGACCTAGCGGGAGAGACCCAGTACTTC
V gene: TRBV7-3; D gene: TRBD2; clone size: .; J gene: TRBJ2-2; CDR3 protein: CASSGSPSGSNTGELFF; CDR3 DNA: TGTGCCAGCAGCGGAAGCCCTAGCGGGAGTAACACCGGGGAGCTGTTTTTT
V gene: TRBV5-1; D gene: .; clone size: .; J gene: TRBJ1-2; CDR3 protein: CASSSEPDKVYGYTF; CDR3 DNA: TGCGCCAGCAGCTCCGAGCCAGACAAGGTCTATGGCTACACCTTC
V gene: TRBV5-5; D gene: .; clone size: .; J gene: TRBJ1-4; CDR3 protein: CASSLVRGLNNEKLFF; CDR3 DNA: TGTGCCAGCAGCTTGGTACGGGGACTTAACAATGAAAAACTGTTTTTT
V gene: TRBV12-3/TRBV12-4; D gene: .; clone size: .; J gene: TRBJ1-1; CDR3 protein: CASSPVSGTEAFF; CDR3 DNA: TGTGCCAGCAGTCCAGTATCAGGAACTGAAGCTTTCTTT
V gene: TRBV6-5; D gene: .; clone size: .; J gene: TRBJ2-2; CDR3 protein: CASSRWETGELFF; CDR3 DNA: TGTGCCAGCAGTCGCTGGGAGACCGGGGAGCTGTTTTTT
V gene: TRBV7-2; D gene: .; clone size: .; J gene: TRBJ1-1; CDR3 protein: CASSFWSGNTEAFF; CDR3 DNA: TGTGCCAGCAGCTTTTGGTCCGGGAACACTGAAGCTTTCTTT
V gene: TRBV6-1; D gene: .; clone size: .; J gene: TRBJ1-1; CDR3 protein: CASSEGGVGNTEAFF; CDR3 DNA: TGTGCCAGCAGTGAAGGAGGGGTTGGGAACACTGAAGCTTTCTTT
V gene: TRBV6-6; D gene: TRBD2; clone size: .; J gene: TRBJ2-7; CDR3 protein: CASSGGGEQYF; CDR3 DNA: TGTGCCAGCAGCGGGGGGGGCGAGCAGTACTTC
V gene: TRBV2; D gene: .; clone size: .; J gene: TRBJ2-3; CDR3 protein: CASSGSGDTQYF; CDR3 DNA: TGTGCCAGCAGCGGGAGCGGGGATACGCAGTATTTT
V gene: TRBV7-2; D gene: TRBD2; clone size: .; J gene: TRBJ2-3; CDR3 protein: CASSPRGRETDTQYF; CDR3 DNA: TGTGCCAGCAGCCCCCGCGGGCGGGAGACAGATACGCAGTATTTT
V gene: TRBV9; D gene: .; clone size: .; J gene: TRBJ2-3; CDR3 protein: CASSLSRTDTQYF; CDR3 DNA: TGTGCCAGCAGCCTTTCCCGCACAGATACGCAGTATTTT
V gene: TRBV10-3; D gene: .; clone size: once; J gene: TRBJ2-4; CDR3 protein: CAISDPGLAKNIQYF; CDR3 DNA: TGTGCCATCAGTGATCCGGGGCTAGCCAAAAACATTCAGTACTTC
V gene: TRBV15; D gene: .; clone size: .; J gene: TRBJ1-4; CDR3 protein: CATSTTPSPGEKLFF; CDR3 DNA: TGTGCCACCAGCACTACCCCGAGCCCAGGGGAAAAACTGTTTTTT
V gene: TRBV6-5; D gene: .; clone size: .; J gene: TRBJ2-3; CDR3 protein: CASKVRELPDTQYF; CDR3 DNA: TGTGCCAGCAAGGTTAGAGAGTTGCCCGATACGCAGTATTTT
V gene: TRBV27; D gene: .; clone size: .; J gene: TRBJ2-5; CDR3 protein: CASSLMGQETQYF; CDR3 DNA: TGTGCCAGCAGTTTAATGGGACAAGAGACCCAGTACTTC
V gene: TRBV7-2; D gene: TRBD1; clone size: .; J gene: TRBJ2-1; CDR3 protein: CASSLTSEGARNEQFF; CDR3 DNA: TGTGCCAGCAGCTTGACTTCCGAGGGGGCACGGAATGAGCAGTTCTTC
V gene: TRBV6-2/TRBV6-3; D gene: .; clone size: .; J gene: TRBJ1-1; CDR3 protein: CASSYPEPKAFF; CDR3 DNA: TGTGCCAGCAGTTACCCTGAGCCTAAAGCTTTCTTT
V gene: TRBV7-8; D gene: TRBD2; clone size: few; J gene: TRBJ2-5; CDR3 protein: CASSWITSGTETQYF; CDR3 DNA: TGTGCCAGCAGCTGGATCACTAGCGGTACAGAGACCCAGTACTTC
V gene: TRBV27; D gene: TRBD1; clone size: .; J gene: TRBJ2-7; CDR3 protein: CASSSRDRRYEQYF; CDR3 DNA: TGTGCCAGCAGTTCGAGGGACAGGCGATACGAGCAGTACTTC
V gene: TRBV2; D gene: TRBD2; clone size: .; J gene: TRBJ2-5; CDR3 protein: CASSRASGGIQETQYF; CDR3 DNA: TGTGCCAGCAGCCGCGCTAGCGGGGGGATTCAAGAGACCCAGTACTTC
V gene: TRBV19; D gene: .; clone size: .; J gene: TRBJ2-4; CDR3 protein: CASSLIRGGKNIQYF; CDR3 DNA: TGTGCCAGTAGTCTCATCAGGGGTGGCAAAAACATTCAGTACTTC
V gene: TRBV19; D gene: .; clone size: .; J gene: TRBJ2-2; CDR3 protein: CASSNPPNTGELFF; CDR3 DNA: TGTGCCAGTAGTAACCCTCCGAACACCGGGGAGCTGTTTTTT
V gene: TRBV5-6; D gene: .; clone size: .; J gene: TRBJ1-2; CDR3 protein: CASSFYGEGYGYTF; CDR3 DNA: TGTGCCAGCAGCTTTTATGGAGAAGGCTATGGCTACACCTTC
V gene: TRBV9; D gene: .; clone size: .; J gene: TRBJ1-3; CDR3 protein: CASSVGNSGNTIYF; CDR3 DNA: TGTGCCAGCAGCGTAGGGAACTCTGGAAACACCATATATTTT
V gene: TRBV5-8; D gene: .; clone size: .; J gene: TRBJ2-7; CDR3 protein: CASSLTTGFSYEQYF; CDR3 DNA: TGTGCCAGCAGCTTGACTACCGGGTTTTCCTACGAGCAGTACTTC
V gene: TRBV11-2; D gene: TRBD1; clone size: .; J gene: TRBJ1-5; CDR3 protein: CASSFGQARNQPQHF; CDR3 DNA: TGTGCCAGCAGCTTTGGACAGGCTCGCAATCAGCCCCAGCATTTT
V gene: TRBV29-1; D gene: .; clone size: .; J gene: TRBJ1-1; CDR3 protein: CSVPTGLNTEAFF; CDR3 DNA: TGCAGCGTTCCGACAGGCCTGAACACTGAAGCTTTCTTT
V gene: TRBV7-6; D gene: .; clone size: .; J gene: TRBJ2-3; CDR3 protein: CASSLVRGTPANTQYF; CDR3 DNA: TGTGCCAGCAGCTTAGTACGGGGGACTCCCGCAAATACGCAGTATTTT
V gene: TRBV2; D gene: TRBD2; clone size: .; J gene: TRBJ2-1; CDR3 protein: CASSGDAGEFF; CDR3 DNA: TGTGCCAGCAGCGGGGACGCGGGGGAGTTCTTC
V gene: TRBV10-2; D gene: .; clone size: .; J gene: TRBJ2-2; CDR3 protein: CASRREATNTGELFF; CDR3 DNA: TGCGCCAGCAGAAGAGAGGCGACCAACACCGGGGAGCTGTTTTTT
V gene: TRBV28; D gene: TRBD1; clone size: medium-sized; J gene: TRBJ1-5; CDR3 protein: CASSWDSDNQPQHF; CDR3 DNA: TGTGCCAGCAGTTGGGACAGCGATAATCAGCCCCAGCATTTT
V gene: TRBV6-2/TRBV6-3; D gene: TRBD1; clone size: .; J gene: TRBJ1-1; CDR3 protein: CASSFNRGEAFF; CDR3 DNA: TGTGCCAGCAGTTTTAACAGGGGTGAAGCTTTCTTT
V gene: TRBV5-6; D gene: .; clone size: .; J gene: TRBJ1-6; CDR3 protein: CASSFANSPLHF; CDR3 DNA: TGTGCCAGCAGCTTTGCAAATTCACCCCTCCACTTT
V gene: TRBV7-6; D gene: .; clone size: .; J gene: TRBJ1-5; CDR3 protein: CASSLGQNQPQHF; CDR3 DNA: TGTGCCAGCAGCTTAGGTCAGAATCAGCCCCAGCATTTT
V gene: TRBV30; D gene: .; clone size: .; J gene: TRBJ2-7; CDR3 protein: CAWSGRRAEYEQYF; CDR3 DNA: TGTGCCTGGAGTGGAAGGAGGGCTGAATACGAGCAGTACTTC
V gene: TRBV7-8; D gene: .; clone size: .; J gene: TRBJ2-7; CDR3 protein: CASSLATEFYEQYF; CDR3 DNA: TGTGCCAGCAGCTTAGCGACGGAATTCTACGAGCAGTACTTC
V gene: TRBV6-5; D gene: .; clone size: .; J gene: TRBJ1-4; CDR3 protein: CASRIVRGVEKLFF; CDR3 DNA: TGTGCCAGCAGGATCGTCAGGGGAGTAGAAAAACTGTTTTTT
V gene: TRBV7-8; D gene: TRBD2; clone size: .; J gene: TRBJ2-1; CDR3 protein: CASSYGTSGYNEQFF; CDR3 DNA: TGTGCCAGCAGCTACGGGACTAGCGGATACAATGAGCAGTTCTTC
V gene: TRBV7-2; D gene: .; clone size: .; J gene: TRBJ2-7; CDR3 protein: CASSSTYEQYF; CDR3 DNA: TGTGCCAGCAGCTCGACCTACGAGCAGTACTTC
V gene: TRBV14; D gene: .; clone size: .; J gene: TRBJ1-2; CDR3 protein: CASSQVATALYGYTF; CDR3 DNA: TGTGCCAGCAGCCAAGTAGCGACAGCCCTCTATGGCTACACCTTC
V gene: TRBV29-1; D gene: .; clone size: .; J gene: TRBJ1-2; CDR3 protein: CSVQRGPGGYTF; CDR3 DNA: TGCAGCGTTCAACGTGGGCCGGGTGGCTACACCTTC